This paragraph reports one T cell receptor (beta chain). Per the original data handling: Nucleated cell number was recorded as an estimate derived from reference gene primer amplification. Generated by immunoSEQ multiplex PCR, the TCRdb table keeps only in-frame clones and is missing some. V and J calls and clone size are given by that table; D and trimming were obtained from the DNA. The table includes approximately 78,000 clones, about 89% detected once. These data originate in a study of blood T cell repertoires in COVID-19. Study as a whole: T cells, B-cell-depleted T cells, or PBMCs supplied cDNA or gDNA.

The Seattle patients joined while their infection was active and were tracked longitudinally afterward. This CDR3 region has 13 residues. The sample taken for sequencing was peripheral blood. The sequence was collected from a man over 45 with COVID-19, enrolled during active disease. V usage is TRBV21-1 and J usage is TRBJ2-7; TRBD1 is taken as the D call from the table, unchecked against the DNA. TRBV21-1 is deemed a pseudogene. The CDR3 DNA reads TGTGCCAGCAGCAAAGTATCAGGTTACGAGCAGTACGTC. As protein: CASSKVSGYEQYV.